The TCR beta chain described here comes from a study of shared clonotypes between healthy human individuals. Background on the study: Per-donor plates numbered three CD4 naive, three CD4 memory, two CD8 naive and one CD8 memory.

CD45RO-negative, CCR7-positively selected cells formed the naive CD8 fraction, excluding terminally differentiated effector memory CD45RA+ cells. As to this clone: Its antigen remains unidentified.

Trimming removed 6 bases at V and 4 bases at J, with 10 bases between. The germline V gene has CDR1 LNHDA and CDR2 SQIVND (reference sequence). The CDR3 covers 12 residues. Findings and limits, study-wide: In general, naive subsets displayed greater estimated richness than memory subsets did. Shared clonotypes: roughly 5% naive CD4, 3.5% to 4% naive CD8, 2% to 2.5% memory CD4, 0.4% to 0.5% memory CD8.

The authors split each subset's genomic DNA evenly across several immunoSEQ plates. The protocol was immunoSEQ multiplex PCR, while the TCRdb copy is restricted to in-frame clones and leaves out a portion. The data hold roughly 2,000,000 clones, with approximately 94% observed a single time. Sequencing was performed on naive CD8+ T cells sorted from blood. The chain couples TRBV19 to TRBJ2-7; possibly TRBD1 for D (6 bases). The sequence derives from a man aged 18 to 35 in good health. Written as DNA, the CDR3 is TGTGCCAGTAGACAGGGTACATACGAGCAGTACTTC. This translates into CASRQGTYEQYF.